This TCR beta chain was obtained from a study of blood T cell repertoires in COVID-19. In the authors' methods: Reference gene primer amplification yielded estimated nucleated cell counts. TCRdb's table, derived via immunoSEQ multiplex PCR, lists solely in-frame clones and lacks some. V, J and clone size reflect that table, while D and trimming were determined from the DNA. The sample lists 120,000 to 150,000 clones, about 89% occurring once. The CDR3 contains 15 residues. Trimming removed 4 bases from V and 5 bases from J; junction bases left unmatched: 8. Germline CDR1 SGHRS, CDR2 YFSETQ. Sequenced material: peripheral blood. This TCR derives from a man over 45 who had recovered from COVID-19. This sequence joins TRBV5-1 and TRBJ2-2; 7 bases agree with TRBD1. In DNA form, the CDR3 reads TGCGCCAGCAGCCCTGGGACAGCTGATACCGGGGAGCTGTTTTTT. Translation: CASSPGTADTGELFF.